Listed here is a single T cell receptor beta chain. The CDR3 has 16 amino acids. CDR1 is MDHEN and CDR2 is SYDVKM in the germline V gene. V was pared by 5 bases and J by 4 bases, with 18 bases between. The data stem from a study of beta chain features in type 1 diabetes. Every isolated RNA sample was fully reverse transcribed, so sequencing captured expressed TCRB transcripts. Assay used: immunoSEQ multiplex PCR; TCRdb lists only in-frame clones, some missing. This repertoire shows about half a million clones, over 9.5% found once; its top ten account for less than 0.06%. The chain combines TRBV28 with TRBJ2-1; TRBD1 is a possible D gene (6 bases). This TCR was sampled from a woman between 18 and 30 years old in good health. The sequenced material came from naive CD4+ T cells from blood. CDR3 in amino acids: CASSPQGIYTYNEQFF. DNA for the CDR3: TGTGCCAGCAGTCCGCAGGGGATATATACATACAATGAGCAGTTCTTC.